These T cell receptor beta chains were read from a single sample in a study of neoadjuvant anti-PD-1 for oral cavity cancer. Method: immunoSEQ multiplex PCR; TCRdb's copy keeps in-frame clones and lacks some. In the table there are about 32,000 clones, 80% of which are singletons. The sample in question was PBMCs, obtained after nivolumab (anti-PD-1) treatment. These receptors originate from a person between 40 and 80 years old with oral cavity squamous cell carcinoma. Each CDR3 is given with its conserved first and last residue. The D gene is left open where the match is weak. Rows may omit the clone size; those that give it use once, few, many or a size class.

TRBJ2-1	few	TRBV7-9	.	CASSSSVVLAEQFF	TGTGCCAGCAGCTCGAGCGTTGTCCTAGCCGAGCAGTTCTTC
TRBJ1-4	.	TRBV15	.	CATSNDSSLNEKLFF	TGTGCCACCAGCAACGACAGCTCCCTTAATGAAAAACTGTTTTTT
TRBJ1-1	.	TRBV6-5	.	CASSSGGWVTNTEAFF	TGTGCCAGCAGTTCCGGAGGTTGGGTAACCAACACTGAAGCTTTCTTT
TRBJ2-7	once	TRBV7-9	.	CASSLAGGALTEQYF	TGTGCCAGCAGCTTAGCGGGGGGCGCATTAACCGAGCAGTACTTC
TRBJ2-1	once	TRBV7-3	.	CASSLDRAGSYNEQFF	TGTGCCAGCAGCTTAGATAGGGCGGGGTCCTACAATGAGCAGTTCTTC
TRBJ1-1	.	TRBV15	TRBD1	CATSRDIRGRTEAFF	TGTGCCACCAGCAGAGATATCAGGGGGAGGACTGAAGCTTTCTTT
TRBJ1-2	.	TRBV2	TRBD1	CASREDREGYTF	TGTGCCAGCAGGGAGGACAGGGAAGGCTACACCTTC
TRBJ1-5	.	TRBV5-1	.	CASSLDGRDQPQHF	TGCGCCAGCAGCTTGGACGGCCGCGATCAGCCCCAGCATTTT
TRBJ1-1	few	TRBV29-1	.	CSVERGANTEAFF	TGCAGCGTTGAACGGGGGGCGAACACTGAAGCTTTCTTT
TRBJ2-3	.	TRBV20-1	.	CSAQRYTQYF	TGCAGTGCCCAAAGGTATACGCAGTATTTT
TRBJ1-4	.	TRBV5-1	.	CASSLERGSGEKLFF	TGCGCCAGCAGCTTGGAACGGGGGAGTGGTGAAAAACTGTTTTTT
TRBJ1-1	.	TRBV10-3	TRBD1	CAISWDRATEAFF	TGTGCCATCAGCTGGGACAGGGCTACTGAAGCTTTCTTT
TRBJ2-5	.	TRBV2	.	CASNYRETETQYF	TGTGCCAGCAACTACAGGGAGACGGAGACCCAGTACTTC
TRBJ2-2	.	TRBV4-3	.	CASSQEIGRGTGELFF	TGCGCCAGCAGCCAAGAGATAGGGCGTGGGACCGGGGAGCTGTTTTTT
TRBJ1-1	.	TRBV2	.	CASSGGRGLLPEAFF	TGTGCCAGCAGTGGGGGTCGGGGTCTCCTTCCCGAAGCTTTCTTT